Following are 30 T cell receptor beta chains from one sample sequenced in a study of Ad26.COV2.S vaccination and SARS-CoV-2 variants. Treatment of the sample: approximately 18 received Ad26.COV2.S at low or high dose, single or two shots; 5 received placebo; per-sample allocation not given. Repertoires come from day 63 after the first vaccine or placebo injection. Only in-frame clones appear in the TCRdb table, and some are missing; sequencing was by immunoSEQ multiplex PCR. The data show about 420,000 clones, with approximately 88% seen just once and 3.6% held by the top ten. The source material was peripheral blood, sampled in a trial of Ad26.COV2.S vaccine versus placebo. The receptors come from a person between 18 and 65 years old who received the Ad26.COV2.S COVID-19 vaccine or a placebo.

J is TRBJ2-1 and V is TRBV9; 9 bases are a match to TRBD2. V gave up 0 bases and J gave up 8 bases; unmatched junction bases: 3. The CDR3 is 14 residues long. Germline lookup yields CDR1 SGDLS and CDR2 YYNGEE. This CDR3 reads CASSVVGGGDEQFF. The CDR3 DNA reads as TGTGCCAGCAGCGTAGTTGGCGGGGGGGATGAGCAGTTCTTC.

V and J are TRBV9 and TRBJ2-7; 10 bases fit TRBD1. This CDR3 has 16 amino acids. Germline assignment: CDR1 SGDLS and CDR2 YYNGEE. Germline trimming cut 4 bases from V and 5 bases from J; bases unmatched to any gene: 12. The DNA of the CDR3 is TGTGCCAGCAGCCCTCAGACCGGGACAGGGGTACACGAGCAGTACTTC. It is translated as CASSPQTGTGVHEQYF.

The chain combines TRBV7-3 with TRBJ1-6; TRBD1 agrees at 12 bases. CDR1 is SGHTA, CDR2 FQGTGA, per germline. This CDR3 spans 16 amino acids. Trimming at V came to 1 base and at J to 7 bases, leaving 2 bases not matched to a gene. The DNA for the CDR3 is TGTGCCAGCAGCTTAAGGGGACAGGGGGCCAATTCACCCCTCCACTTT. As protein: CASSLRGQGANSPLHF.

This clone was counted a single time. The gene calls are TRBV11-3 and TRBJ2-3, with D perhaps matching TRBD1 (6 bases). V was pared by 5 bases and J by 1 base, with 10 bases between. The CDR3 length is 14 residues. CDR1 SGHNT and CDR2 YENEEA come from the germline V gene. Here the CDR3 DNA reads TGTGCCAGCAGCCCTCGGACAGGCACAGATACGCAGTATTTT. As protein: CASSPRTGTDTQYF.

The V and J genes are TRBV9 and TRBJ2-4; a possible D gene is TRBD1 (5 bases). CDR1 and CDR2 from the germline V gene are SGDLS and YYNGEE. This CDR3 contains 16 residues. V lost 1 base and J lost 0, with 11 bases in between. Here the CDR3 reads CASSVQGTLAKNIQYF. CDR3 coding DNA: TGTGCCAGCAGCGTACAGGGCACGCTAGCCAAAAACATTCAGTACTTC.

This chain joins TRBV23-1 and TRBJ2-1; possible D gene TRBD1, 6 bases. TRBV23-1 is known as an ORF, though its function is uncertain. The germline V and J ends were trimmed by 3 bases and 0 bases, with 18 bases remaining between them. The CDR3 sequence is 18 residues long. Here the CDR3 DNA reads TGCGCCAGCAGTCACATCCGGGACAAGAAAGACTCCTACAATGAGCAGTTCTTC. Translation gives CASSHIRDKKDSYNEQFF.

Only a few counts were recorded for this clone. The chain has TRBV4-2 and TRBJ1-1; D unclear. Trimming took off 1 base at V and 1 base at J, with 13 bases between the two ends. The germline V gene encodes CDR1 LGHNA and CDR2 YNFKEQ. The CDR3 extends over 16 amino acids. The CDR3 spells CASSQAGRRGNTEAFF. DNA of the CDR3: TGTGCCAGCAGCCAAGCTGGACGGAGAGGGAACACTGAAGCTTTCTTT.

V gene TRBV4-1 combines with J gene TRBJ1-2, with D maybe TRBD1 (6 bases). This CDR3 comprises 14 residues. The V gene's germline CDR1 is MGHRA and CDR2 YSYEKL. The V end lost 5 bases, the J end lost 4 bases, and 14 bases lay between the germline ends. The CDR3 region is CASSLQGAGYGYTF. CDR3 bases: TGCGCCAGCAGCTTACAGGGAGCTGGCTATGGCTACACCTTC.

The chain uses TRBV28 and TRBJ2-5; TRBD2 is a possible D gene (6 bases). This CDR3 spans 18 amino acids. Per the germline V gene, CDR1 is MDHEN and CDR2 is SYDVKM. Trimming stripped 3 bases from V and 1 base from J, with 21 bases between. The CDR3: CASSFGYLVAASQETQYF. The CDR3 coding sequence is TGTGCCAGCAGTTTCGGGTATTTGGTAGCGGCGAGCCAAGAGACCCAGTACTTC.

CDR3 sequence (DNA): TGTGCCAGTAGTATAGGCTTTACCAAAACCTACGAGCAGTACTTC. This sequence encodes CASSIGFTKTYEQYF. The gene calls are TRBV19 and TRBJ2-7; D gene ambiguous. Germline lookup yields CDR1 LNHDA and CDR2 SQIVND (reference sequence). V was clipped by 1 base and J by 2 bases, with 12 bases between them. The length of the CDR3 is 15 residues.

The V gene is TRBV19, the J gene TRBJ1-1; no reliable D call. The CDR3 length is 15 residues. The germline V gene encodes CDR1 LNHDA and CDR2 SQIVND (reference sequence). V lost 1 base to trimming and J lost 0 bases, with 9 bases between them. CDR3 sequence: CASSIALRMNTEAFF. The CDR3 DNA is TGTGCCAGTAGTATAGCTCTAAGGATGAACACTGAAGCTTTCTTT. Complete variable domain (other parts from reference TRBV19 and TRBJ1-1): DGGITQSPKYLFRKEGQNVTLSCEQNLNHDAMYWYRQDPGQGLRLIYYSQIVNDFQKGDIAEGYSVSREKKESFPLTVTSAQKNPTAFYLCASSIALRMNTEAFFGQGTRLTVV.

This chain joins TRBV28 and TRBJ1-2; unclear D gene. The V end lost 8 bases, the J end lost 4 bases, and 11 bases lay between the germline ends. Germline V gene lookup returns CDR1 MDHEN and CDR2 SYDVKM. This CDR3 spans 12 amino acids. The CDR3 spells CASLTAVYGYTF. CDR3 nucleotide sequence: TGTGCCAGCTTGACGGCGGTCTATGGCTACACCTTC.

The chain uses TRBV7-2 and TRBJ2-1; 8 nucleotides match TRBD2. J gave up 6 bases and V 1 base, and 5 bases lay outside the gene matches. From germline, CDR1 is SGHTA and CDR2 FQGNSA. The CDR3 loop spans 15 amino acids. The CDR3 sequence is CASSLGWLAGNEQFF. CDR3 bases: TGTGCCAGCAGCTTAGGATGGCTAGCGGGCAATGAGCAGTTCTTC. Variable domain in full (rest from reference TRBV7-2 and TRBJ2-1): GAGVSQSPSNKVTEKGKDVELRCDPISGHTALYWYRQSLGQGLEFLIYFQGNSAPDKSGLPSDRFSAERTGGSVSTLTIQRTQQEDSAVYLCASSLGWLAGNEQFFGPGTRLTVL.

The chain recombines TRBV5-6 with TRBJ2-4; possibly TRBD1 or TRBD2 for D (6 bases each). CDR3 length: 16 amino acids. The germline V gene encodes CDR1 SGHDT and CDR2 YYEEEE. V lost 3 bases to trimming and J lost 1 base, with 14 bases between them. The CDR3 DNA reads TGTGCCAGCAGCTGGAGGGGGGTAATTGCCAAAAACATTCAGTACTTC. This gives the protein CASSWRGVIAKNIQYF.

V gene TRBV3-1 (or the pseudogene TRBV3-2) combines with J gene TRBJ1-5, with 7 bases identical to TRBD1. Germline CDR1 is LGHDT and CDR2 is YNNKEL (reference sequence). This CDR3 is built from 16 residues. J was trimmed by 4 bases and V by 0 bases; bases with no gene match: 6. DNA for the CDR3: TGTGCCAGCAGCCAAGATGTGGACAGGAATAATCAGCCCCAGCATTTT. It is translated as CASSQDVDRNNQPQHF.

V is TRBV5-6 and J is TRBJ1-2; a weak D match, TRBD1 (6 bases). The CDR3 contains 16 residues. Trimming took 4 bases from V and 3 from J, leaving 19 bases between them. Germline V gene data show CDR1 as SGHDT and CDR2 as YYEEEE. CDR3 in DNA: TGTGCCAGCAGCCCCCCTGGGGCAGGGGAGGACTATGGCTACACCTTC. Its translation: CASSPPGAGEDYGYTF.

This sequence joins TRBV28 and TRBJ1-1; D may be TRBD1 (6 bases). Trimming removed 2 bases at V and 11 bases at J, with 12 bases between. This CDR3 has 12 amino acids. Germline CDR1 reads MDHEN; CDR2 reads SYDVKM. The CDR3 DNA sequence: TGTGCCAGCAGTTTAGGTCGGACAGCGGCTTTCTTT. The encoded protein is CASSLGRTAAFF.

The gene calls are TRBV5-5 and TRBJ2-6, with D perhaps being TRBD1 or TRBD2 (5 bases each). V lost 0 bases and J lost 2, with 9 bases in between. Germline loops: CDR1 SGHKS, CDR2 YYEKEE (reference sequence). The CDR3 covers 16 residues. The CDR3 loop is CASSLALGAGANVLTF. The DNA for the CDR3 is TGTGCCAGCAGCTTGGCTTTGGGGGCTGGGGCCAACGTCCTGACTTTC. Filled out from reference TRBV5-5 and TRBJ2-6, the complete variable domain reads DAGVTQSPTHLIKTRGQQVTLRCSPISGHKSVSWYQQVLGQGPQFIFQYYEKEERGRGNFPDRFSARQFPNYSSELNVNALLLGDSALYLCASSLALGAGANVLTFGAGSRLTVL.

The chain uses TRBV3-1 (or the pseudogene TRBV3-2) and TRBJ2-5; maybe TRBD2 (6 bases). The CDR3 is made up of 13 amino acids. Between the trimmed V and J ends, which lost 4 bases and 1 base, there was a span of 7 bases. Germline loops: CDR1 LGHDT, CDR2 YNNKEL (reference sequence). The CDR3 spells CASSPGGQETQYF. CDR3 DNA sequence: TGTGCCAGCAGCCCCGGGGGCCAAGAGACCCAGTACTTC.

The chain uses TRBV5-4 and TRBJ2-7; the match to TRBD2 covers 7 bases. CDR3 length: 14 residues. Germline CDR1 SGHNT, CDR2 YYREEE (reference sequence). After removal of 0 bases from V and 4 bases from J, the junction contained 4 bases not matched to a gene. The DNA for the CDR3 is TGTGCCAGCAGCTTGGCCCCCGGGAGGTACGAGCAGTACTTC. This translates into CASSLAPGRYEQYF.

The genes are TRBV3-1 (or the pseudogene TRBV3-2) and TRBJ2-7; 8 bases fit TRBD1. Germline-derived CDR1 and CDR2 are LGHDT and YNNKEL (reference sequence). V lost 1 base, J lost 0 bases, and 5 bases stayed unmatched. The CDR3 totals 16 residues. The CDR3 sequence is CASSQVWTGSSYEQYF. CDR3 in DNA: TGTGCCAGCAGCCAAGTGTGGACAGGGAGCTCCTACGAGCAGTACTTC.

This clone was detected only a few times. Other nucleotide sequences from this sample produce the same CDR3. The chain has TRBV5-1 and TRBJ2-1; D not certain. Trimming removed 4 bases at V and 8 bases at J, with 13 bases between. Germline V gene data show CDR1 as SGHRS and CDR2 as YFSETQ. The CDR3 consists of 13 residues. The CDR3 loop is CASSLGPWDEQFF. The DNA of the CDR3 is TGCGCCAGCAGCCTAGGGCCCTGGGATGAGCAGTTCTTC.

The J gene is TRBJ2-7, the V gene TRBV13; D perhaps matches TRBD2 (5 bases). The CDR3 has 14 amino acids. Trimming cost V 1 base and J 1 base, with 8 bases left between them. Looked up from germline, CDR1 is PRHDT and CDR2 is FYEKMQ (reference sequence). The CDR3 DNA reads as TGTGCCAGCAGCTTAGCGGGAAGATCCTACGAGCAGTACTTC. Translating gives CASSLAGRSYEQYF.

V is TRBV5-1 and J is TRBJ2-7, with 11 positions matching TRBD2. Trimming took 4 bases from V and 1 from J; bases not matched to a gene: 4. The CDR3 consists of 15 residues. The germline V gene has CDR1 SGHRS and CDR2 YFSETQ. The CDR3 nucleotides read TGCGCCAGCAGCCCACTAGCGGGGGCGTCCTACGAGCAGTACTTC. Translated, it gives CASSPLAGASYEQYF.

This clone was picked up one time. The rearrangement uses TRBV11-2 and TRBJ2-5; tentatively, D is TRBD2 (8 bases). CDR3 size: 11 residues. In germline, CDR1 is SGHAT, CDR2 FQNNGV. Trimming took off 4 bases at V and 14 bases at J, with 14 bases between the two ends. CDR3 loop: CASSSGGTDYF. The CDR3 DNA sequence: TGTGCCAGCAGCTCGGGGGGGACAGACTACTTC. The whole variable domain, filled in from reference TRBV11-2 and TRBJ2-5, reads EAGVAQSPRYKIIEKRQSVAFWCNPISGHATLYWYQQILGQGPKLLIQFQNNGVVDDSQLPKDRFSAERLKGVDSTLKIQPAKLEDSAVYLCASSSGGTDYFGPGTRLLVL.

V usage is TRBV19 and J usage is TRBJ2-2; the D is unclear. Trimming left V 7 bases short and J 2 bases short, with 5 bases between. The CDR3 sequence is 12 residues long. Germline values: CDR1 LNHDA, CDR2 SQIVND (reference sequence). The CDR3 reads CASILNTGELFF. As DNA, the CDR3 is TGTGCCAGTATCCTCAACACCGGGGAGCTGTTTTTT.

In DNA, the CDR3 is TGTGCCAGCAGTCCGTGGGACAACACAGATACGCAGTATTTT. It codes for CASSPWDNTDTQYF. The V and J genes are TRBV27 and TRBJ2-3, with a tentative D call TRBD1 (6 bases). The germline V gene has CDR1 MNHEY and CDR2 SMNVEV (reference sequence). CDR3 size: 14 residues. V lost 5 bases, J lost 2 bases, and 11 bases lay in between.

The CDR3 spells CASKGGYGYTF. The CDR3 DNA is TGCGCCAGCAAAGGAGGCTATGGCTACACCTTC. The V and J genes are TRBV5-1 and TRBJ1-2; no clear D gene. Trimming took 6 bases from V and 4 from J, leaving 7 bases between them. This CDR3 is 11 amino acids long. Germline CDR1 SGHRS, CDR2 YFSETQ.

The chain joins TRBV7-6 to TRBJ2-2; D may be TRBD2 (6 bases). The CDR3 runs to 15 residues. V lost 4 bases to trimming and J lost 5 bases, with 14 bases between them. The germline V gene encodes CDR1 SGHVS and CDR2 FNYEAQ. The CDR3 spells CASSSTGLLTGELFF. The CDR3 DNA sequence: TGTGCCAGCAGCTCGACGGGACTCCTGACCGGGGAGCTGTTTTTT.

J is TRBJ2-5 and V is TRBV5-1; 7 bases are shared with TRBD2. The CDR3 has 17 residues. The V gene's germline CDR1 is SGHRS and CDR2 YFSETQ. The V and J ends lost 0 bases and 2 bases, in that order; junction bases with no gene match: 10. Here the CDR3 DNA reads TGCGCCAGCAGCTTGGTATTCGGCCGCGGGGGACAAGAGACCCAGTACTTC. Translated: CASSLVFGRGGQETQYF.